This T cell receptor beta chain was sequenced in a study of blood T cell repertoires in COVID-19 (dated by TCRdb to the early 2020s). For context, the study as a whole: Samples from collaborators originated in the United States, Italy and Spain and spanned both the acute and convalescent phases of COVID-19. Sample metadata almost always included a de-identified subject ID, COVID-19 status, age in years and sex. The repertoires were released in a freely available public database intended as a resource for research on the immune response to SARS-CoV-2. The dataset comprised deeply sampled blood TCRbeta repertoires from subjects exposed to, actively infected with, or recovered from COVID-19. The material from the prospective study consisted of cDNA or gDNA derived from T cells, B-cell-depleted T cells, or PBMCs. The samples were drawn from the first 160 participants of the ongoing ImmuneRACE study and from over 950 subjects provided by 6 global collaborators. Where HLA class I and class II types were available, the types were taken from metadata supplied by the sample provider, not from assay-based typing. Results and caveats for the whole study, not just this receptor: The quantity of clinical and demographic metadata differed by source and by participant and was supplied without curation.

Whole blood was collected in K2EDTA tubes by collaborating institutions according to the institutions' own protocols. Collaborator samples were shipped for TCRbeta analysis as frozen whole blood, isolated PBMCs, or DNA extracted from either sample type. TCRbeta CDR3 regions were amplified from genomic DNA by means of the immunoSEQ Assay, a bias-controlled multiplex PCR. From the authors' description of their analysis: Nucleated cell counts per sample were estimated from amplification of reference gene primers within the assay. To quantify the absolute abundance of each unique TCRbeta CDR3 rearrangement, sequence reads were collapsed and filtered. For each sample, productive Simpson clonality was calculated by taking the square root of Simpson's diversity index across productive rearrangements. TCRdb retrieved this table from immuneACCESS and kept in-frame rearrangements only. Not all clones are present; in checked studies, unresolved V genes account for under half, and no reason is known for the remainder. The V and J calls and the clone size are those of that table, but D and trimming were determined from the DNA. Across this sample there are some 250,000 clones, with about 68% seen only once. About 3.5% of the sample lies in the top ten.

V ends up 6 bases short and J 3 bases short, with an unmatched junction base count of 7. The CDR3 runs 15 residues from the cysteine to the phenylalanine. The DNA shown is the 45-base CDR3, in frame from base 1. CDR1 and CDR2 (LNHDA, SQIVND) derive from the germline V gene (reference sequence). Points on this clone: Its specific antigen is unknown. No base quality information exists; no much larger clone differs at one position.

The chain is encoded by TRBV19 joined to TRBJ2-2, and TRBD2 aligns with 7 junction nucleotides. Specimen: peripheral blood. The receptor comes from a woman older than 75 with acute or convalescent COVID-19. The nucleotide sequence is TGTGCCAGTAGGCCCGGGACTACTTACACCGGGGAGCTGTTTTTT. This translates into CASRPGTTYTGELFF.